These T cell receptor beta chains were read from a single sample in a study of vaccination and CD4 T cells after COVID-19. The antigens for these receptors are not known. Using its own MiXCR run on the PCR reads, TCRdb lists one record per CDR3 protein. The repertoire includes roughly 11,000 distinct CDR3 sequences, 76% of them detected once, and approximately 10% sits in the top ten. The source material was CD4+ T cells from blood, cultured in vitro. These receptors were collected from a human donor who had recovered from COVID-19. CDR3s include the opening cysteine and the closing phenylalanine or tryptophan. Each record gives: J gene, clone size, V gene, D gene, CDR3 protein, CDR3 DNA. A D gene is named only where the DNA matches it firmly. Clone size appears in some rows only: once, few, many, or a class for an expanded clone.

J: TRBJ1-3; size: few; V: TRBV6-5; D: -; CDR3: CASSYTVPRIGNTIYF; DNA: TGTGCCAGCAGTTACACTGTCCCACGTATCGGGAACACCATATATTTT
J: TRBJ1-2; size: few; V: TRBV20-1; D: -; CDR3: CSKPEDYGYTF; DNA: TGCAGTAAGCCGGAGGACTATGGCTACACCTTC
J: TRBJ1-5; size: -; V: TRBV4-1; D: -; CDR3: CASSQVDMGFLNQPQHF; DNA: TGCGCCAGCAGCCAAGTTGATATGGGTTTCTTAAATCAGCCCCAGCATTTT
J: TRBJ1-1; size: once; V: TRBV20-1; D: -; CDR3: CSASPWEDTEAFF; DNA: TGCAGTGCTAGCCCCTGGGAGGACACTGAAGCTTTCTTT
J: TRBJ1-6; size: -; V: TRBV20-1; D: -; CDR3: CSARVAGAINSPLHF; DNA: TGCAGTGCTAGAGTAGCAGGGGCGATTAATTCACCCCTCCACTTT
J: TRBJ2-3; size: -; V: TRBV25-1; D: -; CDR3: CASSEGGSPDTQYF; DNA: TGTGCCAGCAGTGAAGGGGGAAGTCCAGATACGCAGTATTTT
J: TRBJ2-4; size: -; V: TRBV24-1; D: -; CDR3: CATRCRHWALAKNIQYF; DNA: TGTGCCACCAGGTGCCGGCACTGGGCATTAGCCAAAAACATTCAGTACTTC
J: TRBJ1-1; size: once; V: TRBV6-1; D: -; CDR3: CASSFLSRGGNTEAFF; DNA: TGTGCCAGCAGCTTCCTATCCAGGGGAGGGAACACTGAAGCTTTCTTT
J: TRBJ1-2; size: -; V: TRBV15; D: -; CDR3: CATRYDRYRTNYGYTF; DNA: TGTGCCACCAGATACGATCGGTACAGAACTAACTATGGCTACACCTTC
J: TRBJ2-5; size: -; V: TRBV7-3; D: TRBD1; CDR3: CASSSTGTTTETQYF; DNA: TGTGCCAGCAGCTCGACAGGGACCACCACGGAGACCCAGTACTTC
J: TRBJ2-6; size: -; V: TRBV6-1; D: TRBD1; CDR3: CASSEAPGQGAGANVLTF; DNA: TGTGCCAGCAGTGAAGCGCCGGGACAGGGGGCAGGGGCCAACGTCCTGACTTTC
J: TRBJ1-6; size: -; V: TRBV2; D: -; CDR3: CASSVGEIRSPLHF; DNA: TGTGCCAGCAGTGTCGGGGAAATAAGATCACCCCTCCACTTT
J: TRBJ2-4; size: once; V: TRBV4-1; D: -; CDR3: CASSRTVAKNIQYF; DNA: TGCGCCAGCAGCCGGACAGTAGCCAAAAACATTCAGTACTTC
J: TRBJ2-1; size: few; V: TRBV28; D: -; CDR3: CASSGLGGPVYNEQFF; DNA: TGTGCCAGCAGTGGACTTGGGGGGCCGGTCTACAATGAGCAGTTCTTC
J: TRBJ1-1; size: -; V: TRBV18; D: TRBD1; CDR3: CASSPGTGPMNTEAFF; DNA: TGTGCCAGCTCACCAGGGACAGGACCCATGAACACTGAAGCTTTCTTT
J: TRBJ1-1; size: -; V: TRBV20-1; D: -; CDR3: CSASQGSVNTEAFF; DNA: TGCAGTGCTAGTCAGGGGTCTGTGAACACTGAAGCTTTCTTT
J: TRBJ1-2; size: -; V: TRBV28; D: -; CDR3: CASSLTAPYGYTF; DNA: TGTGCCAGCAGTTTGACAGCACCCTATGGCTACACCTTC
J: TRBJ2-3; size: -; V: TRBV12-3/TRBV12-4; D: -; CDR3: CASTRQRGRDTQYF; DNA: TGTGCCAGCACCCGACAACGGGGGAGAGATACGCAGTATTTT
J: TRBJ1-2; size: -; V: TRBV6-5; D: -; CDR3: CASSYSRLQGSGYTF; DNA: TGTGCCAGCAGTTATTCCCGACTACAGGGCTCGGGCTACACCTTC
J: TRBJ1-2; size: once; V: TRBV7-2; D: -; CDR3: CASSLDSPLYGYTF; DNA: TGTGCCAGCAGCTTAGACAGCCCCCTCTATGGCTACACCTTC
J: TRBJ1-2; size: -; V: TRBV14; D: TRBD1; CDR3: CASSQEQGWNYGYTF; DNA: TGTGCCAGCAGCCAAGAACAGGGGTGGAACTATGGCTACACCTTC
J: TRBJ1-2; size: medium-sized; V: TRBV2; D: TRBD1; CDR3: CATAISRGRGSLYGYTF; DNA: TGTGCCACCGCAATCTCCAGGGGGCGCGGTTCCCTATATGGCTACACCTTC
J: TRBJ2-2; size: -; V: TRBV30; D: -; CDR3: CAWSVRDAGELFF; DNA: TGTGCCTGGAGTGTAAGGGATGCCGGGGAGCTGTTTTTT
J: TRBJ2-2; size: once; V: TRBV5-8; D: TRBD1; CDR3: CASRGGQGADTGELFF; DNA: TGTGCCAGCAGAGGGGGACAGGGGGCGGACACCGGGGAGCTGTTTTTT
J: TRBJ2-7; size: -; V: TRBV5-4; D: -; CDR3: CASTTSGRSSYEQYF; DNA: TGTGCCAGCACCACTTCAGGGCGAAGCTCCTACGAGCAGTACTTC
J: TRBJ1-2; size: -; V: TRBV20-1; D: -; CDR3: CSAPGDGYTF; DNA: TGCAGTGCTCCAGGGGACGGCTACACCTTC
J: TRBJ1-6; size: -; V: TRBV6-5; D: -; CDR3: CASSYSREPGRSPLHF; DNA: TGTGCCAGCAGTTACTCGAGGGAACCGGGTCGGTCACCCCTCCACTTT
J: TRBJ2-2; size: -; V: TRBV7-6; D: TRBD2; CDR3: CASSRGLAVNTGELFF; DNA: TGTGCCAGCAGCCGCGGACTAGCGGTGAACACCGGGGAGCTGTTTTTT
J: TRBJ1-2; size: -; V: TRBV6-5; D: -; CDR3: CASSYAAAHYGYTF; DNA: TGTGCCAGCAGTTACGCGGCAGCCCACTATGGCTACACCTTC
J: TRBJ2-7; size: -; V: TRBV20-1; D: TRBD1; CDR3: CSAPPGQSYEQYF; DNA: TGCAGTGCTCCCCCGGGACAGTCCTACGAGCAGTACTTC
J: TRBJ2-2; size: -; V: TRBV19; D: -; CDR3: CASRQAINTGELFF; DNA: TGTGCCAGTAGACAGGCCATTAACACCGGGGAGCTGTTTTTT
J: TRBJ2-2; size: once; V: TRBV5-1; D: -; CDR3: CASSSDDSTGELFF; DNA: TGCGCCAGCAGCTCGGATGACTCCACCGGGGAGCTGTTTTTT
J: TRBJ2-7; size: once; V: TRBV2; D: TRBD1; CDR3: CASRPRDRVRKSYEQYF; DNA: TGTGCCAGCCGACCCCGGGACAGGGTTCGAAAATCCTACGAGCAGTACTTC
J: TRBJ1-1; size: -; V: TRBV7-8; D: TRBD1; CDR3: CASSPSDRGDTEAFF; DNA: TGTGCCAGCAGCCCATCGGACAGGGGGGACACTGAAGCTTTCTTT
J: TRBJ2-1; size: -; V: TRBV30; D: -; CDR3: CAWSAGLSSYNEQFF; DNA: TGTGCCTGGAGTGCCGGACTTAGCTCCTACAATGAGCAGTTCTTC
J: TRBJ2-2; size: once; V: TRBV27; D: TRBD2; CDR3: CASSKTRTSWAGELFF; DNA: TGTGCCAGCAGCAAAACGAGGACTAGCTGGGCCGGGGAGCTGTTTTTT
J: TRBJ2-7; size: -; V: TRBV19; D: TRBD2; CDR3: CASSRRGVKDAEQYF; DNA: TGTGCCAGTAGTAGGCGGGGGGTTAAAGACGCGGAGCAGTACTTC
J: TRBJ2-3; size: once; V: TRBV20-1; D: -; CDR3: CSARNPRDLPDTQYF; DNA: TGCAGTGCTCGCAACCCCCGGGACTTGCCAGATACGCAGTATTTT
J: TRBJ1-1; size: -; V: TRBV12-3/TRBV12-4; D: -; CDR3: CASTRERGLTEAFF; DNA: TGTGCCAGCACTCGCGAAAGGGGCCTAACTGAAGCTTTCTTC
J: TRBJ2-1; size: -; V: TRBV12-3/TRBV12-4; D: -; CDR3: CASRRVSYNEQFF; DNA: TGTGCCAGCAGGAGGGTTTCCTACAATGAGCAGTTCTTC
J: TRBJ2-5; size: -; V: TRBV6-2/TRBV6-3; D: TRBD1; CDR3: CASSYPTGDRRWTQYF; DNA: TGTGCCAGCAGTTACCCGACAGGGGATCGTAGATGGACCCAGTACTTC
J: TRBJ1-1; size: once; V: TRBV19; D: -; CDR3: CASSDGQTMNTEAFF; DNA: TGTGCCAGTAGCGACGGACAGACCATGAACACTGAAGCTTTCTTT
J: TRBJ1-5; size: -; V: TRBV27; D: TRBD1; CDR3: CASRDRVGNQPQHF; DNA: TGTGCCAGCAGGGACAGGGTAGGCAATCAGCCCCAGCATTTT
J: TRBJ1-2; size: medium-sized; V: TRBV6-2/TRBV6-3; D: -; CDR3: CASSTRPGALYGYTF; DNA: TGTGCCAGCAGCACCAGGCCGGGAGCTTTATATGGCTACACCTTC
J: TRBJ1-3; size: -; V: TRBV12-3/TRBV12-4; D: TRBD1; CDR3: CASRPTGTSGNTIYF; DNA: TGTGCCAGCAGACCGACAGGGACCTCTGGAAACACCATATATTTT
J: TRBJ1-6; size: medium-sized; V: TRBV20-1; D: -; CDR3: CSARGTRGGNSPLHF; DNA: TGCAGTGCTAGAGGAACCAGGGGAGGTAATTCACCCCTCCACTTT
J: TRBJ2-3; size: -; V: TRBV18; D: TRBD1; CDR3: CASSPFETGGSYTDTQYF; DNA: TGTGCCAGCTCACCGTTCGAGACAGGGGGTTCCTACACAGATACGCAGTATTTT
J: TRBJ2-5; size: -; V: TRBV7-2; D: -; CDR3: CASSFLTGRGQETQYF; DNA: TGTGCCAGCAGCTTTTTGACAGGGAGGGGGCAAGAGACCCAGTACTTC
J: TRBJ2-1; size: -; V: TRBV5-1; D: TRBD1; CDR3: CASSSGTGRTSYNEQFF; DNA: TGCGCCAGCAGCTCTGGGACAGGTAGGACCTCCTACAATGAGCAGTTCTTC
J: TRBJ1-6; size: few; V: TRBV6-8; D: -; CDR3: CASRPPCVSYNSPLHF; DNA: TGTGCCAGCAGACCCCCGTGTGTCTCCTATAATTCACCCCTCCACTTT
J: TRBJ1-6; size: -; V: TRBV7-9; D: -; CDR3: CASSHREINSPLHF; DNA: TGTGCCAGCAGCCACAGGGAAATAAATTCACCCCTCCACTTT
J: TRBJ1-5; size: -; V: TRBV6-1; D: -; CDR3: CASLRLQRAMGDSNQPQHF; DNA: TGTGCCAGCTTAAGACTACAGAGGGCTATGGGAGATAGCAATCAGCCCCAGCATTTT